One and the same sample provided the 4 T cell receptor beta chains below, sequenced in a study of T-cell reconstitution after alpha-beta-depleted transplantation in children. The TCRbeta library was prepared with unique molecular identifiers. In TCRdb, the PCR reads were re-called with MiXCR into one record per CDR3 protein. Of fewer than 350,000 distinct CDR3 sequences in the sample, about a tenth were seen once. Sequencing was performed on PBMCs, taken before TCRalphabeta/CD19-depleted stem cell transplant. The receptors were gathered from a boy in the first two years of life with acute myeloid leukemia, due to receive a stem cell transplant.

This clonotype came up many times. The rearrangement links TRBV7-2 to TRBJ2-5; D gene ambiguous. The CDR3 runs to 11 residues. Trimming removed 3 bases at V and 4 bases at J, with 3 bases between. CDR1 and CDR2 from the germline V gene are SGHTA and FQGNSA. The chain's CDR3 is CASSFIETQYF. The CDR3 DNA is TGTGCCAGCAGCTTTATAGAGACCCAGTACTTC.

This clonotype was counted at least ten times. The chain is built from TRBV28 and TRBJ2-5; D gene uncertain. The CDR3 contains 15 residues. Germline V gene data show CDR1 as MDHEN and CDR2 as SYDVKM. V lost 3 bases to trimming and J lost 3 bases, with 14 bases between them. CDR3 nucleotide sequence: TGTGCCAGCAGTTTGATAGGAAATTCTAAAGAGACCCAGTACTTC. This gives the protein CASSLIGNSKETQYF. Looking up the rest from reference TRBV28 and TRBJ2-5 gives the full variable domain: DVKVTQSSRYLVKRTGEKVFLECVQDMDHENMFWYRQDPGLGLRLIYFSYDVKMKEKGDIPEGYSVSREKKERFSLILESASTNQTSMYLCASSLIGNSKETQYFGPGTRLLVL.

This clonotype was found many times. The CDR3, as DNA: TGTGCCAGCAGTTACGAAGGGGGGAGTACAGATACGCAGTATTTT. It encodes CASSYEGGSTDTQYF. V gene TRBV6-5 combines with J gene TRBJ2-3, with D tentatively TRBD1 or TRBD2 (6 bases each). The V gene's germline CDR1 is MNHEY and CDR2 SVGAGI. Deletions cut 2 bases from V and 3 bases from J, with 12 bases between. This CDR3 has 15 amino acids.

This clonotype has a count of ten or more. The chain recombines TRBV7-8 with TRBJ2-7, with 9 positions matching TRBD1. This CDR3 is 14 amino acids long. Germline V gene sequence: CDR1 SGHVS, CDR2 FQNEAQ. J was trimmed by 7 bases and V by 1 base; bases with no gene match: 5. CDR3 loop: CASSLVGTGKEQYF. Here the CDR3 DNA reads TGTGCCAGCAGCTTAGTGGGGACAGGGAAAGAGCAGTACTTC.